Listed here are 10 T cell receptor beta chains from one sample, sequenced in a study of shared clonotypes between healthy human individuals. Some clones are missing from TCRdb's copy, which holds only in-frame ones; the method was immunoSEQ multiplex PCR. The table shows about 1 million clones, with around four fifths occurring only once. Input material: memory CD4+ T cells sorted from blood. The subset was: CD45RA-negative fraction. These receptors were taken from a man aged 18 to 29 in good health.

V and J are TRBV25-1 and TRBJ1-1; TRBD1 is a possible D gene (5 bases). The ends were cut back, 0 bases at V and 6 bases at J, with 14 bases in the middle. The length of the CDR3 is 15 residues. Germline CDR1 MGHDK, CDR2 SYGVNS. CDR3 loop: CASSEYAMGGAEAFF. In nucleotides, the CDR3 is TGTGCCAGCAGTGAATATGCTATGGGGGGGGCTGAAGCTTTCTTT. Supplemented by reference TRBV25-1 and TRBJ1-1, the full variable domain reads EADIYQTPRYLVIGTGKKITLECSQTMGHDKMYWYQQDPGMELHLIHYSYGVNSTEKGDLSSESTVSRIRTEHFPLTLESARPSHTSQYLCASSEYAMGGAEAFFGQGTRLTVV.

The V and J genes are TRBV7-2 and TRBJ1-4; D is unclear. V lost 0 bases, J lost 5 bases, and 4 bases lay in between. The length of the CDR3 is 13 residues. Germline CDR1 and CDR2: SGHTA and FQGNSA. The CDR3 DNA reads as TGTGCCAGCAGCTTAGCTAAGAATGAAAAACTGTTTTTT. The encoded protein is CASSLAKNEKLFF.

The chain carries TRBV25-1 and TRBJ1-1, with 7 bases that match TRBD1. CDR1 and CDR2 (germline): MGHDK, SYGVNS. Germline trimming cut 2 bases from V and 0 bases from J; bases unmatched to any gene: 9. CDR3 length equals 17 residues. The CDR3 DNA sequence: TGTGCCAGCAGTGAAAAGGGACAGAAAGTTATGAACACTGAAGCTTTCTTT. Protein: CASSEKGQKVMNTEAFF.

The chain links TRBV27 to TRBJ1-4; 11 bases agree with TRBD1. Unmatched junction bases numbered 8, after V lost 6 bases and J lost 2 bases. The CDR3 covers 17 residues. Germline CDR1 reads MNHEY; CDR2 reads SMNVEV (reference sequence). The CDR3 region has the DNA TGTGCCAGCAGGACCGGGACAGGGGGTCCGACTAATGAAAAACTGTTTTTT. This sequence encodes CASRTGTGGPTNEKLFF.

This clone occurred a few times. The rearrangement uses TRBV4-1 and TRBJ2-5, with TRBD2 matching over 8 bases. The CDR3 length is 20 residues. Losses at the gene ends were 0 bases for V and 5 bases for J; bases not matched to a gene: 20. CDR1 MGHRA and CDR2 YSYEKL come from the germline V gene. CDR3: CASSQEWSGGLAGTRETQYF. The CDR3 DNA follows: TGCGCCAGCAGCCAAGAATGGAGCGGTGGGCTAGCGGGTACGAGGGAGACCCAGTACTTC.

This chain links TRBV29-1 with TRBJ2-7; 9 nucleotides match TRBD1. CDR3 length: 15 residues. The V segment lost 0 bases and the J segment 2 bases; nucleotides outside the gene matches: 5. From germline, CDR1 is SQVTM and CDR2 ANQGSEA. The CDR3, as DNA: TGCAGCGTTGAAGATCCAGGGACAGGGACCTACGAGCAGTACTTC. Translated, it gives CSVEDPGTGTYEQYF.

The V call is TRBV4-1, the J call TRBJ2-2; 8 bases line up with TRBD2. CDR1 is MGHRA, CDR2 YSYEKL, per germline. Trimming removed 1 base from V and 5 bases from J; junction bases left unmatched: 6. The CDR3 covers 16 residues. The CDR3 DNA reads as TGCGCCAGCAGCCAAGGGCGCGGGGGGAGAACCGGGGAGCTGTTTTTT. It encodes CASSQGRGGRTGELFF.

This clone was seen only a few times. V usage is TRBV28 and J usage is TRBJ2-7; D is perhaps TRBD1 (5 bases). Trimming shortened V by 4 bases and J by 2 bases, and 15 bases separated the two germline ends. Germline values: CDR1 MDHEN, CDR2 SYDVKM. The CDR3 length is 15 residues. The CDR3 loop reads CASSSGRDFPYEQYF. CDR3 sequence (DNA): TGTGCCAGCAGTTCTGGCAGGGATTTCCCCTACGAGCAGTACTTC.

The chain couples TRBV27 to TRBJ1-1; D unclear. The CDR3 contains 16 residues. Trimming removed 6 bases from V and 4 bases from J, with 21 bases in between. CDR1 is MNHEY, CDR2 SMNVEV, per germline (reference sequence). For the CDR3, the DNA is TGTGCCAGCAGCCAAGCGGGCCTCCTCCTGGGCACTGAAGCTTTCTTT. Translated: CASSQAGLLLGTEAFF.

This clone was counted only a few times. The V call is TRBV10-3, the J call TRBJ2-1, with 10 bases that match TRBD1. Trimming cost V 6 bases and J 2 bases; bases outside gene matches: 4. The CDR3 has 15 residues. Germline-derived CDR1 and CDR2 are ENHRY and SYGVKD. CDR3 region: CAIRGTGDTYNEQFF. CDR3 nucleotide sequence: TGTGCCATCAGAGGGACAGGGGACACCTACAATGAGCAGTTCTTC.